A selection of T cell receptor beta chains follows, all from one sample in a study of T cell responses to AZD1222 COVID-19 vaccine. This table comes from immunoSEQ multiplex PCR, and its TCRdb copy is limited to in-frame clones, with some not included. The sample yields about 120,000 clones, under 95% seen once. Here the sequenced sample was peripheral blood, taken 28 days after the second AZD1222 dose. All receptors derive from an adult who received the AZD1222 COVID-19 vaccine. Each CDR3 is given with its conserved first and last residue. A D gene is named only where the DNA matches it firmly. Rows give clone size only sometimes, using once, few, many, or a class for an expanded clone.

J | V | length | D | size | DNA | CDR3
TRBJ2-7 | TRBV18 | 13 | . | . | TGTGCCAGCTCACTTCAGGACAGCTACGAGCAGTACTTC | CASSLQDSYEQYF
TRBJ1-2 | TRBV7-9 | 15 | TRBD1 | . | TGTGCCAGCAGCCCACCGGGACAGGTGAACTATGGCTACACCTTC | CASSPPGQVNYGYTF
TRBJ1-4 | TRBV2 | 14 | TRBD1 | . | TGTGCCAGCAACTTGGGACAGGGACTTGAAAAACTGTTTTTT | CASNLGQGLEKLFF
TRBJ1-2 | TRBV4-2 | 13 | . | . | TGTGCCAGCAGCCAAGATCAAGGGTCTGGCTACACCTTC | CASSQDQGSGYTF
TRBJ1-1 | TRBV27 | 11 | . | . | TGTGCCAGCAGTAACGGACCGCAAGCTTTCTTT | CASSNGPQAFF
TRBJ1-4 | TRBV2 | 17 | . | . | TGTGCCAGCAGTGTGTTGTTTTTAAGGCGGCAGACTGAAAAACTGTTTTTT | CASSVLFLRRQTEKLFF
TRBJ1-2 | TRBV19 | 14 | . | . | TGTGCCAGTAGCTTGAGGACCGGCCGCGATGGCTACACCTTC | CASSLRTGRDGYTF
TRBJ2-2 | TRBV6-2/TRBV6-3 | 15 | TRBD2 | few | TGTGCCAGCAGTTACCGAGCGGGACGTAGCGGGGAGCTGTTTTTT | CASSYRAGRSGELFF
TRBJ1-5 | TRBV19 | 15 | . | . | TGTGCCAGTAGTATATCGGCAGGGGAGAATCAGCCCCAGCATTTT | CASSISAGENQPQHF
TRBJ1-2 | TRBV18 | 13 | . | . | TGTGCCAGCTCACCCGAAGACAGCTATGGCTACACCTTC | CASSPEDSYGYTF
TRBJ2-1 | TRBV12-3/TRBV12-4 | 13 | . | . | TGTGCCAGCACACCCTTAGGGGGAGACGAGCAGTTCTTC | CASTPLGGDEQFF
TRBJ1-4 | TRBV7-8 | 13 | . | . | TGTGCCAGCAGCCCCCGGGTGGGTGAAAAACTGTTTTTT | CASSPRVGEKLFF
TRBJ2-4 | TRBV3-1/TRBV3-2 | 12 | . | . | TGTGCCAGCAGCCAGGGGGGAAACATTCAGTACTTC | CASSQGGNIQYF
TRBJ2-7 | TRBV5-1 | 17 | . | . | TGCGCCAGCAGCTTGGGACCTTCAGGGTCGGGATTGGACGAGCAGTACTTC | CASSLGPSGSGLDEQYF
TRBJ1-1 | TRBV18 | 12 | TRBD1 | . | TGTGCCAGCTCACGACAGGGGGCTGAAGCTTTCTTT | CASSRQGAEAFF
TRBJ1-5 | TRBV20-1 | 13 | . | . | TGCAGTGCTAGTTTCAGGGGAGATCAGCCCCAGCATTTT | CSASFRGDQPQHF
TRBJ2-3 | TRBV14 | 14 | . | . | TGTGCCAGCAGCCAAGGACAGAGCACGAGGGCGCAGTATTTT | CASSQGQSTRAQYF
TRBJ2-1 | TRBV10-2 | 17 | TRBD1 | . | TGCGCCAGCAGTGAGTTCTTGGGACAGGGTGATCGAAATGAGCAGTTCTTC | CASSEFLGQGDRNEQFF
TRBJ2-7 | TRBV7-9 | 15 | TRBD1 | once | TGTGCCAGCAGCTCCCGCCGGGACAGGGGAAACGAGCAGTACTTC | CASSSRRDRGNEQYF
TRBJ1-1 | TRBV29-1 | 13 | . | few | TGCAGCGTTGAAGAACGGCCCCCGAATGGGGCTTTCTTT | CSVEERPPNGAFF
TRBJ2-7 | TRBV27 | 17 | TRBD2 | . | TGTGCCAGCAGTTCCTCCCCCGGGGGGGCCGTCCCTCGCGAGCAGTACTTC | CASSSSPGGAVPREQYF
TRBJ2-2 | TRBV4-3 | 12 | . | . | TGCGCCAGCAGCCAAGAAACCGGGGAGCTGTTTTTT | CASSQETGELFF
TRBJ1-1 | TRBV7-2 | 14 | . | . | TGTGCCAGCAGCTTAGGGGCAGTAAACACTGAAGCTTTCTTT | CASSLGAVNTEAFF
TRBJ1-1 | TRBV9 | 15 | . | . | TGTGCCAGCAGCGTAGGAGGGACACCGAACACTGAAGCTTTCTTT | CASSVGGTPNTEAFF
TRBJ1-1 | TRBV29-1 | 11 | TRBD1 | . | TGCAGCGGACAGGGAGTAACTGAAGCTTTCTTT | CSGQGVTEAFF
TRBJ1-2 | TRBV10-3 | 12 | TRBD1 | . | TGTGCCACAACAGGGGAACTCTATGGCTACACCTTC | CATTGELYGYTF
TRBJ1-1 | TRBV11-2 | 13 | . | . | TGTGCCAGCAGCTTGGCTACAAGCACTGAAGCTTTCTTT | CASSLATSTEAFF
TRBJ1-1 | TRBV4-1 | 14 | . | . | TGCGCCAGCAGCCAGGTAAACGGGAACACTGAAGCTTTCTTT | CASSQVNGNTEAFF
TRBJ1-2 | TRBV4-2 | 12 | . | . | TGTGCCAGCAGCCAGGGGGCGGATGGCTACACCTTC | CASSQGADGYTF
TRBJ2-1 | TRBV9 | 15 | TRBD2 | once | TGTGCCAGCAGCGTAGGACTAGCGGAATACAATGAGCAGTTCTTC | CASSVGLAEYNEQFF
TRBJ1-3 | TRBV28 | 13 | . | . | TGTGCCAGCAGTTTCCAGGTTGGAAACACCATATATTTT | CASSFQVGNTIYF
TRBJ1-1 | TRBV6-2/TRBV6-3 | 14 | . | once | TGTGCCAGCAGCCCAGACCTAGGGAACACTGAAGCTTTCTTT | CASSPDLGNTEAFF
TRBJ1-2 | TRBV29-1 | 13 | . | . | TGCAGCGTTGAAAGAGGGACGCACTATGGCTACACCTTC | CSVERGTHYGYTF
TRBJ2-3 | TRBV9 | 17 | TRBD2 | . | TGTGCCAGCAGCGCGGGGGGGGTATGGCGGGTCACAGATACGCAGTATTTT | CASSAGGVWRVTDTQYF
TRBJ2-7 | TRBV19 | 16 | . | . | TGTGCCAGTAGTATAGGTCCTCCTAGTACCTCCTACGAGCAGTACTTC | CASSIGPPSTSYEQYF
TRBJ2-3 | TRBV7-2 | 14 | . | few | TGTGCCAGCAGCTCGGACTCAGGGGCAGATACGCAGTATTTT | CASSSDSGADTQYF
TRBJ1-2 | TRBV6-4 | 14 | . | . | TGTGCCAGCAGTGACGGGAGAGGGGTTGACGGCTACACCTTC | CASSDGRGVDGYTF
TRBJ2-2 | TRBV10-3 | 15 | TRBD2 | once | TGTGCCATCAGCCCGACTAGCGGGGGCAAGGGGGAGCTGTTTTTT | CAISPTSGGKGELFF
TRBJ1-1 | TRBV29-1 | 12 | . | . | TGCAGCGTTGGGGCAGGGAGCACTGAAGCTTTCTTT | CSVGAGSTEAFF
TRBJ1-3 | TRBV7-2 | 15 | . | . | TGTGCCAGCAGCTTAGTGGGTGGCGCCGGAAACACCATATATTTT | CASSLVGGAGNTIYF
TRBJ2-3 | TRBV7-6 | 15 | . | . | TGTGCCAGCAGCTTATTGGCTAGCGGCACAGATACGCAGTATTTT | CASSLLASGTDTQYF
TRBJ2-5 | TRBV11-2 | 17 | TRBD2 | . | TGTGCCAGCAGCGGCCGGGCTAGCGGGGCAGATCAAGAGACCCAGTACTTC | CASSGRASGADQETQYF